This T cell receptor (beta chain) appears in the sequencing data of a study of human T cells and chemical hapten exposure. Study background: Donors were sensitized with 2% DPC on the upper inner arm. Broader study findings: Expanded TCRs showed more large CDR3 clusters than pre-sensitization or healthy control sets. There was no change with DPC sensitization in TCRs above 1 in 1000 frequency.

The time point denotes: patch test 3, about 24 weeks after DPC sensitization. The sample's treatment: therapeutic diphenylcyclopropenone sensitization with weekly scalp DPC. The authors' total RNA extraction used unfractionated whole blood. The CDR3 sequence is 13 residues long. Germline trimming cut 2 bases from V and 5 bases from J; bases unmatched to any gene: 2. TCRdb independently ran MiXCR on the RACE reads; one entry per CDR3 protein. The sample shows roughly 150,000 distinct CDR3 sequences, around 30% of them seen only once. This clonotype has only a few counts. Its antigen is not identified. This clonotype was sampled from a woman aged 18 to 35 with alopecia areata. Some clones in this sample may be carry-over from other donors' samples. The chain couples TRBV12-3 or TRBV12-4 to TRBJ2-5; 7 bases align to TRBD2. The sample was whole blood, taken in connection with sensitization to the hapten diphenylcyclopropenone (DPC). CDR3 amino acids: CASSLSGTETQYF. The DNA for the CDR3 is TGTGCCAGCAGTTTAAGCGGGACGGAGACCCAGTACTTC.